Listed here is a single T cell receptor (beta chain). Its antigen is not identified. TCRdb re-derived calls from the RT-PCR reads in MiXCR, one entry per CDR3 protein. This sample carries about 830,000 distinct CDR3 sequences, 15% to 20% of them seen once, and the ten largest clones take roughly a tenth. The entry originates in a study of response to subunit inactivated influenza vaccine. Notes on the study in general: Authors suggested that a seasonal influenza vaccination recruits few new T cells each time.

Germline CDR1 and CDR2: LNHNV and YYDKDF (reference sequence). J was trimmed by 9 bases and V by 2 bases; bases with no gene match: 16. This CDR3 spans 17 amino acids. The chain joins TRBV15 to TRBJ2-1, with 7 bases aligning to TRBD1. The source is a man aged 45-65 years who received an inactivated influenza vaccine. The specimen was PBMCs from blood, collected 5 days after vaccination. The CDR3 sequence: CATSRSETRRGGGEQFF. The CDR3, as DNA: TGTGCCACCAGCAGATCCGAAACTAGACGAGGGGGCGGTGAGCAGTTCTTC.